This T cell receptor (beta chain) was identified in a study of T-cell reconstitution after alpha-beta-depleted transplantation in children. Study results and limitations: Newly generated T cells supplied most T-cell counts and diversity one year post-transplant. Diversity of TCRbeta at day 60 was high in some patients, arising from surviving recipient T cells and thymic progenitors. In patients about two months after transplant, alpha-beta T cells reportedly arose from several hundred expanded graft clones.

This clonotype was picked up many times. What it recognizes is unknown. Using unique molecular identifiers, the investigators prepared the TCRbeta library. TCRdb called the PCR reads again in MiXCR, with one record for every CDR3 protein. The sample has 100,000 or so distinct CDR3 sequences; 7.5% to 9% are singletons. CDR3 size: 15 residues. With 5 bases clipped from V and 2 bases from J, the junction kept 7 bases outside the gene matches. The sequenced sample was PBMCs, obtained before TCRalphabeta/CD19-depleted stem cell transplant. This clonotype was obtained from a boy aged 2 to 9 with acute lymphoblastic leukemia, due to receive a stem cell transplant. The rearrangement uses TRBV12-3 or TRBV12-4 and TRBJ2-3, with 7 nucleotides matching TRBD2. Here the CDR3 DNA reads TGTGCCAGCAGTCCCCGGGGGGTTTTCACAGATACGCAGTATTTT. It encodes CASSPRGVFTDTQYF.